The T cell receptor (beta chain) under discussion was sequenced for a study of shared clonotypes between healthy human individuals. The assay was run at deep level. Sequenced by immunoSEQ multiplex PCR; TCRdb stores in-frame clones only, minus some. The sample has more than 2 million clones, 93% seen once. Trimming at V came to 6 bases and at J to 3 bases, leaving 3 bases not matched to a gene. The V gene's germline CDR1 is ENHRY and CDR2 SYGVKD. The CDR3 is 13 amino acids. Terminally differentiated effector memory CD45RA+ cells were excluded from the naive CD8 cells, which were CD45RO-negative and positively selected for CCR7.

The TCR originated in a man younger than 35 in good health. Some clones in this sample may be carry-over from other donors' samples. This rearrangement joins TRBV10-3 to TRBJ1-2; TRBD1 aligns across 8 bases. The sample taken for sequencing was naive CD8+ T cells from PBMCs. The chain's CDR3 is CAIRKDRDYGYTF. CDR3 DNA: TGTGCCATCAGGAAGGACAGGGACTATGGCTACACCTTC.